The T cell receptor (beta chain) described here comes from a study of yellow fever vaccine responses in identical twins. CDR1 is SNHLY and CDR2 is FYNNEI in the germline V gene. V was clipped by 9 bases and J by 1 base; unmatched bases: 9. The CDR3 sequence is 14 residues long. This clonotype showed up just once. Each CDR3 protein is one row after TCRdb ran MiXCR on the RT-PCR reads. Here the sample spans about 6,400 distinct CDR3 sequences, around 83% being singletons. The receptor's source is a woman aged 18-29 years who received the yellow fever vaccine. The sequencing here drew on T cells from blood (PBMCs), unsorted or a sorted subset (not recorded which), taken before or after yellow fever vaccination (not recorded which). J is TRBJ2-7 and V is TRBV2, with TRBD2 matching over 7 bases. CDR3 nucleotide sequence: TGTGCCAGAAGCCGGGGCGGGGGATCCTACGAGCAGTACTTC. Translation gives CARSRGGGSYEQYF. Full variable domain (outside the CDR3, taken from reference TRBV2 and TRBJ2-7): EPEVTQTPSHQVTQMGQEVILRCVPISNHLYFYWYRQILGQKVEFLVSFYNNEISEKSEIFDDQFSVERPDGSNFTLKIRSTKLEDSAMYFCARSRGGGSYEQYFGPGTRLTVT.